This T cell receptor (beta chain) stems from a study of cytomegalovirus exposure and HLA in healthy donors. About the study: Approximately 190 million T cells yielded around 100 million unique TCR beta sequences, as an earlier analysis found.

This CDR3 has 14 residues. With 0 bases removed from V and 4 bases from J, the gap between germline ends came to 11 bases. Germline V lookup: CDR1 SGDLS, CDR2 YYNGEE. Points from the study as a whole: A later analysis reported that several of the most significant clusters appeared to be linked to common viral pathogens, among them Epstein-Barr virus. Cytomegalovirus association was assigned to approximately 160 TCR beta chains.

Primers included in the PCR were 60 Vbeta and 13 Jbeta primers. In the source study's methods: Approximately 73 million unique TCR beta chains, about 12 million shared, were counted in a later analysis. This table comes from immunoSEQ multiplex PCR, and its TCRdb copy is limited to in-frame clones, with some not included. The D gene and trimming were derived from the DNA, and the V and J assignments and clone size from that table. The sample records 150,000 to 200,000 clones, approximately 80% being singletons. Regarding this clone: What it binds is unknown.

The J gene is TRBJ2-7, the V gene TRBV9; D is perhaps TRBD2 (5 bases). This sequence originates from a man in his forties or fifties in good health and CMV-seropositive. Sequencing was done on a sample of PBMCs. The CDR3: CASSVEKRGYEQYF. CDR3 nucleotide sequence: TGTGCCAGCAGCGTAGAAAAACGGGGTTACGAGCAGTACTTC. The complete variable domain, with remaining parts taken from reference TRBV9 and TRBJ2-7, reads DSGVTQTPKHLITATGQRVTLRCSPRSGDLSVYWYQQSLDQGLQFLIQYYNGEERAKGNILERFSAQQFPDLHSELNLSSLELGDSALYFCASSVEKRGYEQYFGPGTRLTVT.